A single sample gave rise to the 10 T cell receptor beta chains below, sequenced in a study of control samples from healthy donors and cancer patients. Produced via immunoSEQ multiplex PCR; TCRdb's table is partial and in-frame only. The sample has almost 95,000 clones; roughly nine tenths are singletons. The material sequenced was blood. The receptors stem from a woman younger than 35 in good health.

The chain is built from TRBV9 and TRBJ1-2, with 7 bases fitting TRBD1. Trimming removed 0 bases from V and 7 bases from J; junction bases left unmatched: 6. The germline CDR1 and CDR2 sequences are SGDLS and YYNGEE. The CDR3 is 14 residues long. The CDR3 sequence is CASSVGGGAVGYTF. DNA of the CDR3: TGTGCCAGCAGCGTAGGAGGGGGCGCCGTTGGCTACACCTTC.

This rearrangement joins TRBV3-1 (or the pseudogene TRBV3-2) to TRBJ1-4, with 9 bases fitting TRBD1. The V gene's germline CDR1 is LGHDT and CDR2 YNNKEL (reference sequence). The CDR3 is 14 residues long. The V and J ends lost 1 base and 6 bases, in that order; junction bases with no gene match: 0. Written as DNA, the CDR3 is TGTGCCAGCAGCCAAGGGACAGGGGATGAAAAACTGTTTTTT. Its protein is CASSQGTGDEKLFF.

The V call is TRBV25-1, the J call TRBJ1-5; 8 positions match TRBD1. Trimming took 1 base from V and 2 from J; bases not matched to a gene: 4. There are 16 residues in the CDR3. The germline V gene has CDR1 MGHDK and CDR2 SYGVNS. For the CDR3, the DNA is TGTGCCAGCAGTGAATCAGGGGGCCTGGGCAATCAGCCCCAGCATTTT. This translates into CASSESGGLGNQPQHF.

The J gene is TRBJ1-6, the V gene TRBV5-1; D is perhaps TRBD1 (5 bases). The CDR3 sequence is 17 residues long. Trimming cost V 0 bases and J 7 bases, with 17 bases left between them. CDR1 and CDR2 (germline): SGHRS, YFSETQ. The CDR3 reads CASSLGTGTALNSPLHF. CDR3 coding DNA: TGCGCCAGCAGCTTGGGGACGGGGACCGCGCTAAATTCACCCCTCCACTTT.

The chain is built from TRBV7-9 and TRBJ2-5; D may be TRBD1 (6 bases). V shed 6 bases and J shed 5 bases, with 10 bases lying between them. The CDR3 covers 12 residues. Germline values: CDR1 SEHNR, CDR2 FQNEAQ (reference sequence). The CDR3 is CASRGTSETQYF. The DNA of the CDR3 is TGTGCCAGCAGAGGGACATCCGAGACCCAGTACTTC.

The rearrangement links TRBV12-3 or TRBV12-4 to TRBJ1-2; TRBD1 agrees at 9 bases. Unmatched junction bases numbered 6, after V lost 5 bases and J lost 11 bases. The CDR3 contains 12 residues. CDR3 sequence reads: CASSPTGGRYTF. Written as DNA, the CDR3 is TGTGCCAGCAGTCCCACAGGGGGCAGGTACACCTTC.

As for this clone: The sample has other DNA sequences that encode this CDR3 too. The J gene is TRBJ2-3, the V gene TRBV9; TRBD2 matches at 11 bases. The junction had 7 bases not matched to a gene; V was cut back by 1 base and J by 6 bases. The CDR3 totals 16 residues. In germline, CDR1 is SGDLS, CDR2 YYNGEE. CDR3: CASSVKLAGGMDTQYF. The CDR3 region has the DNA TGTGCCAGCAGCGTAAAGCTAGCGGGGGGAATGGATACGCAGTATTTT.

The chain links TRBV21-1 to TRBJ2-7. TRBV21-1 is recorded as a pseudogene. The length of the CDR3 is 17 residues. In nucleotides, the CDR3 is TGTGCCAGCAGCACCGGGCCTTCTTTCATACTACCCTACGAGCAGTACTTC. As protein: CASSTGPSFILPYEQYF.

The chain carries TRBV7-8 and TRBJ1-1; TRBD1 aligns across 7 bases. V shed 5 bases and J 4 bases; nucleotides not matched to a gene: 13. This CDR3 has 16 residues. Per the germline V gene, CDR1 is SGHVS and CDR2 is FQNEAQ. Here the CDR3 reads CASSLRQGEAGTEAFF. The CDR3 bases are TGTGCCAGCAGCCTCCGACAGGGAGAGGCTGGCACTGAAGCTTTCTTT. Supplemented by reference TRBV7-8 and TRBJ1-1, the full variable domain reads GAGVSQSPRYKVAKRGQDVALRCDPISGHVSLFWYQQALGQGPEFLTYFQNEAQLDKSGLPSDRFFAERPEGSVSTLKIQRTQQEDSAVYLCASSLRQGEAGTEAFFGQGTRLTVV.

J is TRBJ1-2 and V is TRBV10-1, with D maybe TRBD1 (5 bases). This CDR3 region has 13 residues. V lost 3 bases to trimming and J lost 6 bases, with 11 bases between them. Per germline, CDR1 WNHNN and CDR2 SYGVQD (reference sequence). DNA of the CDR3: TGCGCCAGCAGTGATACCGGGGGAAATGGCTACACCTTC. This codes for CASSDTGGNGYTF.